These T cell receptor beta chains were read from a single sample in a study of blood T cell repertoires in COVID-19. The method was immunoSEQ multiplex PCR; TCRdb's version includes in-frame clones alone and lacks a portion of them. The table lists some 230,000 clones, roughly nine tenths of them singletons. The sample comprised peripheral blood. The receptors derive from a woman aged 50 to 65 with COVID-19, enrolled during active disease. Both conserved end residues are part of each CDR3. Expanded clones get a size class; other rows say once, few or many, or leave the size out.

TRBJ2-7 . TRBV30 CAWSIGRAHEQYF
TRBJ2-6 . TRBV5-1 CASSLGAGGSGANVLTF
TRBJ1-1 . TRBV28 CASSLGGVTEAFF
TRBJ2-3 . TRBV5-1 CASSLQGRSTDTQYF
TRBJ1-2 . TRBV6-5 CASSYNGEGYGYTF
TRBJ2-7 . TRBV20-1 CSAPWGDEQYF
TRBJ2-3 . TRBV29-1 CSVEGELYSTDTQYF
TRBJ1-2 . TRBV18 CASSPGQGNYGYTF
TRBJ2-7 . TRBV15 CATSRPTSEIPAEQYF
TRBJ1-2 . TRBV28 CASSFFGGYTF
TRBJ2-7 . TRBV6-5 CASSATGGWQYF
TRBJ1-1 many TRBV6-5 CASSYSIGGIEAFF
TRBJ1-2 few TRBV3-1/TRBV3-2 CASSQETGTYGYTF
TRBJ1-1 . TRBV15 CATSSSEGSEAFF
TRBJ1-2 . TRBV6-5 CASTGGGYGYTF
TRBJ2-3 . TRBV5-5 CASSLVWSGGAITDTQYF
TRBJ1-6 . TRBV10-3 CAISDRGASYNSPLHF
TRBJ2-3 . TRBV5-1 CASAGRQGTDTQYF
TRBJ2-7 . TRBV25-1 CASNSGGPTYEQYF
TRBJ1-2 . TRBV19 CASSFQGTGVNGYTF
TRBJ1-5 . TRBV27 CASSFFDRTHGNQPQHF
TRBJ2-1 . TRBV10-1 CASSGGTSGGISYNEQFF
TRBJ1-2 . TRBV6-2/TRBV6-3 CASSYESTGGNYGYTF
TRBJ2-3 . TRBV27 CASSSLTVGPTDTQYF
TRBJ2-1 once TRBV20-1 CSASGLNEQFF
TRBJ1-2 . TRBV9 CASSPHGEEDGYTF
TRBJ1-6 . TRBV7-2 CASSLEGGWSPLHF
TRBJ2-1 . TRBV11-2 CASSFSVRDEQFF
TRBJ1-2 once TRBV20-1 CSASRPGQGGYGYTF
TRBJ1-5 . TRBV6-2/TRBV6-3 CASSYHAGVNQPQHF
TRBJ2-3 . TRBV10-1 CASSDRVTDTQYF
TRBJ2-7 . TRBV30 CAALGGADEQYF
TRBJ2-1 . TRBV30 CAWSGLSEQFF
TRBJ2-1 . TRBV19 CASSMGGGNNEQFF
TRBJ2-7 once TRBV19 CASSTTTGSYEQYF
TRBJ1-1 . TRBV5-6 CASSLGTFDLMNTEAFF
TRBJ2-1 . TRBV6-1 CASSEAQGSHNEQFF